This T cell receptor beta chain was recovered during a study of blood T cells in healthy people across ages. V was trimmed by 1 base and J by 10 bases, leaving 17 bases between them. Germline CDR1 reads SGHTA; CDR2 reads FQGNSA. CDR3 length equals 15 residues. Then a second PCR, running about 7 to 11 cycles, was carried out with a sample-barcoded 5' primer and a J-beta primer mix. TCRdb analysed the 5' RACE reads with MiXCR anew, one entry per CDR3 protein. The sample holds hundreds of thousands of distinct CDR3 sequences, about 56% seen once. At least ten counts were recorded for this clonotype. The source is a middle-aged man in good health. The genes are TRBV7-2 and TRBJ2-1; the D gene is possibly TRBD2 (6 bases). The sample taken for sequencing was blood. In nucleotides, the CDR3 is TGTGCCAGCAGCTTAGATCCGGGAGATCAAAGGGAGCAGTTCTTC. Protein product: CASSLDPGDQREQFF.